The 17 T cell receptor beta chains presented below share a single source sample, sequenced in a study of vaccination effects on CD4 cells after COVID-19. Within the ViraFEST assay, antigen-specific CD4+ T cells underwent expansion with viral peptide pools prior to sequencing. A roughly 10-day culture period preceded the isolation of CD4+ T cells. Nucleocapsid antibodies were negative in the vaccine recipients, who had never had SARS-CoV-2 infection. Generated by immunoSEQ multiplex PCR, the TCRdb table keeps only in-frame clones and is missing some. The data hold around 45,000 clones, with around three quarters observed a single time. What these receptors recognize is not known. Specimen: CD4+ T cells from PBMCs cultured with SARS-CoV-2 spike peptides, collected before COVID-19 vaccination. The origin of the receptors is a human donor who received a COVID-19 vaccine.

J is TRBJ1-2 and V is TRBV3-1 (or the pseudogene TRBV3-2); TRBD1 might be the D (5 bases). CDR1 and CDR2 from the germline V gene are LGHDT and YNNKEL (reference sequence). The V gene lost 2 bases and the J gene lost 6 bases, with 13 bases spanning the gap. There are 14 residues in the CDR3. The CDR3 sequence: CASSQRDVTNGYTF. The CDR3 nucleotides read TGTGCCAGCAGCCAACGGGACGTAACCAATGGCTACACCTTC.

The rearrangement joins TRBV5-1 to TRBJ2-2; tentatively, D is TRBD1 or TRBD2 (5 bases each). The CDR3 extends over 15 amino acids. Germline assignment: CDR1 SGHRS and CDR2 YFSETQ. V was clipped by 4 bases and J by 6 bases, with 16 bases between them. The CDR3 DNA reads TGCGCCAGCAGCCTGCCGATCGGGGCCCCCGGGGAGCTGTTTTTT. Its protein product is CASSLPIGAPGELFF.

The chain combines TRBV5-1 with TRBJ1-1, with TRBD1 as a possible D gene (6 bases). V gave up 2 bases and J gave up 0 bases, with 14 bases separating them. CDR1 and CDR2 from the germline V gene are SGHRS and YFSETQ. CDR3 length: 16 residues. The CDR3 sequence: CASSFTGLRMNTEAFF. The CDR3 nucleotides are TGCGCCAGCAGCTTCACAGGGCTCCGAATGAACACTGAAGCTTTCTTT.

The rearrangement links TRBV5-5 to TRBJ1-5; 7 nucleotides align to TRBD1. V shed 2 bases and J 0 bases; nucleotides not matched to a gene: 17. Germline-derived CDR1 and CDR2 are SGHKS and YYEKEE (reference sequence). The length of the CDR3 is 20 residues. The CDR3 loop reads CASSLRSPDRTTYSNQPQHF. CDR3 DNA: TGTGCCAGCAGCTTAAGGAGCCCGGACAGGACAACTTATAGCAATCAGCCCCAGCATTTT.

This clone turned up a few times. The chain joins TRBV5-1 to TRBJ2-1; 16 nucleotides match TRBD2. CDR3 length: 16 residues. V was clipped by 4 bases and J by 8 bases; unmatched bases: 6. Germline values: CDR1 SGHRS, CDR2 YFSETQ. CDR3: CASSGTSGGAIDEQFF. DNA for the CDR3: TGCGCCAGCAGCGGGACTAGCGGGGGGGCAATCGATGAGCAGTTCTTC.

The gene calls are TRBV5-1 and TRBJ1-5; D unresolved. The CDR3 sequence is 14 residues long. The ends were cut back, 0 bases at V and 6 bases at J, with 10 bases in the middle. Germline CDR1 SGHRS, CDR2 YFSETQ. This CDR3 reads CASSLAFGVQPQHF. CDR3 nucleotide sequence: TGCGCCAGCAGCTTGGCCTTTGGGGTTCAGCCCCAGCATTTT.

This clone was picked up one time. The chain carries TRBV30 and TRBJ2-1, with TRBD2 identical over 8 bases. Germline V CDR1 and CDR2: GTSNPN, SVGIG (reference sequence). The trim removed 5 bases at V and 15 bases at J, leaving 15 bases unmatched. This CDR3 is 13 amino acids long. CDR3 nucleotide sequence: TGTGCCTGGGGAACCACCGGGACTAGTCACTCGTTCTTC. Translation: CAWGTTGTSHSFF.

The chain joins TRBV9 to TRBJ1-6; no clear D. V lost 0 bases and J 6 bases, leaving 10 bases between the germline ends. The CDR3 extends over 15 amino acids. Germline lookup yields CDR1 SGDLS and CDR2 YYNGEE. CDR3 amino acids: CASSVDPVGNSPLHF. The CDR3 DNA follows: TGTGCCAGCAGCGTAGATCCTGTGGGTAATTCACCCCTCCACTTT.

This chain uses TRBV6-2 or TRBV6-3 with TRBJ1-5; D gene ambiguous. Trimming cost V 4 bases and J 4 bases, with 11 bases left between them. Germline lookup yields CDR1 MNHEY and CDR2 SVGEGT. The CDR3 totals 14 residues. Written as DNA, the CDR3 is TGTGCCAGCAGTTCCTTAGGTGGGAATCAGCCCCAGCATTTT. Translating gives CASSSLGGNQPQHF.

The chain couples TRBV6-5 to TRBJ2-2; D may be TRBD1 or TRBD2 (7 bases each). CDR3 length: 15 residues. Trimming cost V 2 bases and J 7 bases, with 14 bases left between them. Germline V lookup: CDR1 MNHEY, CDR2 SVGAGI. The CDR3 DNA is TGTGCCAGCAGTTACGGGAGGGGGCTTAACGGGGAGCTGTTTTTT. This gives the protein CASSYGRGLNGELFF.

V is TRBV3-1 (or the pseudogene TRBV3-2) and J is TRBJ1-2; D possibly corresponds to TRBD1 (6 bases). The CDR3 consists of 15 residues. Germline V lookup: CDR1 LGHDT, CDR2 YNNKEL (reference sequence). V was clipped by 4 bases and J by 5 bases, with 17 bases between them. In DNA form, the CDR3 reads TGTGCCAGCAGCCGTATCGGGCAGGGGATATATGGCTACACCTTC. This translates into CASSRIGQGIYGYTF.

The CDR3 DNA reads as TGTGCCAGCAGCTTTAGCGGGGGGGGGAGGGAGACCCAGTACTTC. Its translation is CASSFSGGGRETQYF. This chain links TRBV7-2 with TRBJ2-5; 11 bases line up with TRBD2. Losses at the gene ends were 3 bases for V and 5 bases for J; bases not matched to a gene: 5. The CDR3 is 15 amino acids. Germline V gene lookup returns CDR1 SGHTA and CDR2 FQGNSA.

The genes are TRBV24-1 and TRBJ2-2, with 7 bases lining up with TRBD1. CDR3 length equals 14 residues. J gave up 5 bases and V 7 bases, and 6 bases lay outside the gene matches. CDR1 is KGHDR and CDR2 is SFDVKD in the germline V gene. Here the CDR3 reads CATRAGTATGELFF. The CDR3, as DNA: TGTGCCACCAGGGCCGGGACAGCAACCGGGGAGCTGTTTTTT.

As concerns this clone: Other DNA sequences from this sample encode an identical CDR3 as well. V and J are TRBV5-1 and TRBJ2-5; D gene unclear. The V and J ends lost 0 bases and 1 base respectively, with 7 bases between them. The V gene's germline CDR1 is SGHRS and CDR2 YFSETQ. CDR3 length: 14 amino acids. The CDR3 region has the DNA TGCGCCAGCAGCTTGGGAGGCAGCCAAGAGACCCAGTACTTC. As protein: CASSLGGSQETQYF.

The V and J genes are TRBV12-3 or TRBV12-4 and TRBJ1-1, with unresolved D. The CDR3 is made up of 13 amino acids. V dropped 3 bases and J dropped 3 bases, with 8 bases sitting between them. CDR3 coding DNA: TGTGCCAGCAGTTTCCTGGCCTACACTGAAGCTTTCTTT. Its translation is CASSFLAYTEAFF.

The CDR3: CASRSLSGNTIYF. CDR3 DNA: TGTGCCAGCAGGTCGCTCAGCGGAAACACCATATATTTT. The chain uses TRBV6-5 and TRBJ1-3; unclear D gene. From germline, CDR1 is MNHEY and CDR2 SVGAGI. Trimming cost V 6 bases and J 4 bases, with 10 bases left between them. The CDR3 is made up of 13 amino acids.

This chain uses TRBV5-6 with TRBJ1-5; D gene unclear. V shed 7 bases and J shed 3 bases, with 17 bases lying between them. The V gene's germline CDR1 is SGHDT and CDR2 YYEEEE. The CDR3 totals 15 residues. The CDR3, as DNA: TGTGCCAGCGCTCACAAGGGCAGCTCCAATCAGCCCCAGCATTTT. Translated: CASAHKGSSNQPQHF.